The source of this T cell receptor (beta chain) is a study of graft-versus-host responses after intestinal transplantation. Study overall: All of the recipients had induction that used anti-thymocyte globulin, then tacrolimus and steroids for two to four years.

The CDR3 spans 13 residues. The V end was cut by 6 bases, the J end by 5 bases, with 11 bases between. Germline values: CDR1 SNHLY, CDR2 FYNNEI. Of note for this clone: The antigen is not known.

Points from the study as a whole: Within the allografts of patients who had graft-donor T cell macrochimerism, graft-versus-host to host-versus-graft clonal ratios were high. Levels of circulating GvH clones at their peak were associated with early post-transplant HvG declines.

Profiled with immunoSEQ multiplex PCR; TCRdb holds only in-frame clones, not every one. Here the sample spans 84,000 or so clones, approximately 95% being singletons. This sequence originates from a human donor who was the organ donor for an intestinal transplant. The sample in question was unstimulated CD8+ T cells sorted from spleen or lymph node cells, obtained before transplant. This chain uses TRBV2 with TRBJ2-1, with TRBD1 as a possible D gene (5 bases). The chain's CDR3 is CASSDSENNEQFF. The CDR3 DNA is TGTGCCAGCAGCGACAGTGAAAACAATGAGCAGTTCTTC.